The 6 T cell receptor beta chains presented below share a single source sample, sequenced in a study of blood T cell repertoires in COVID-19 (TCRdb year 2020). The library relied on the immunoSEQ multiplex PCR assay. TCRdb took this table from immuneACCESS and kept in-frame rearrangements with V and J called. Such tables lack part of the clones; where checked against another copy, unresolved V genes explain under half of the gap, and the rest is unexplained. The sample table shows 360,000 or so clones, and roughly 89% are seen once. The ten largest clones represent about 6.5% of the sample. The sequenced sample consisted of peripheral blood. Receptors were obtained from a young man with active or convalescent COVID-19.

The chain is built from TRBV4-2 and TRBJ2-5; perhaps TRBD2 as D (5 bases). Trimming shortened V by 1 base and J by 5 bases, and 14 bases separated the two germline ends. The CDR3 length is 15 residues. Per the germline V gene, CDR1 is LGHNA and CDR2 is YNFKEQ. CDR3 loop: CASSQGESPGETQYF. For the CDR3, the DNA is TGTGCCAGCAGCCAAGGGGAGTCTCCCGGGGAGACCCAGTACTTC.

The chain uses TRBV2 and TRBJ1-4, with TRBD1 as a possible D gene (5 bases). The germline V gene has CDR1 SNHLY and CDR2 FYNNEI. CDR3 length: 16 residues. The V gene lost 6 bases and the J gene lost 3 bases, with 17 bases spanning the gap. DNA for the CDR3: TGTGCCAGCAGCGGGGGTCGGACACGGGCTAATGAAAAACTGTTTTTT. This sequence encodes CASSGGRTRANEKLFF.

The J gene is TRBJ2-2, the V gene TRBV4-2, with TRBD2 identical over 7 bases. The CDR3 totals 16 residues. Germline lookup yields CDR1 LGHNA and CDR2 YNFKEQ. Trimming at V came to 4 bases and at J to 6 bases, leaving 11 bases not matched to a gene. CDR3 sequence reads: CASSLTPSGGAGELFF. CDR3 nucleotide sequence: TGTGCCAGCAGCCTGACCCCTAGCGGAGGGGCCGGGGAGCTGTTTTTT.

The genes are TRBV5-5 and TRBJ2-3, with 8 positions matching TRBD1. There are 15 residues in the CDR3. CDR1 and CDR2 from the germline V gene are SGHKS and YYEKEE (reference sequence). V lost 4 bases, J lost 1 base, and 5 bases stayed unmatched. CDR3 region: CASSGGQGRTDTQYF. The CDR3 DNA sequence: TGTGCCAGCAGCGGTGGACAGGGCCGCACAGATACGCAGTATTTT.

The chain is built from TRBV27 and TRBJ1-2; TRBD1 might be the D (6 bases). CDR1 and CDR2 (germline): MNHEY, SMNVEV (reference sequence). CDR3 length equals 13 residues. Trimming shortened V by 4 bases and J by 8 bases, and 14 bases separated the two germline ends. Written as DNA, the CDR3 is TGTGCCAGCAGTTCACGGGACACTCAAGGCTACACCTTC. This gives the protein CASSSRDTQGYTF.

In this sample, this clone turned up once. The gene calls are TRBV21-1 and TRBJ2-7; whether TRBD2, the table's D call, matches the DNA was not checked. TRBV21-1 is marked as a pseudogene. This CDR3 spans 10 amino acids. This chain's CDR3 is CATGLLEQYF. DNA of the CDR3: TGTGCCACCGGACTATTGGAGCAGTACTTC.